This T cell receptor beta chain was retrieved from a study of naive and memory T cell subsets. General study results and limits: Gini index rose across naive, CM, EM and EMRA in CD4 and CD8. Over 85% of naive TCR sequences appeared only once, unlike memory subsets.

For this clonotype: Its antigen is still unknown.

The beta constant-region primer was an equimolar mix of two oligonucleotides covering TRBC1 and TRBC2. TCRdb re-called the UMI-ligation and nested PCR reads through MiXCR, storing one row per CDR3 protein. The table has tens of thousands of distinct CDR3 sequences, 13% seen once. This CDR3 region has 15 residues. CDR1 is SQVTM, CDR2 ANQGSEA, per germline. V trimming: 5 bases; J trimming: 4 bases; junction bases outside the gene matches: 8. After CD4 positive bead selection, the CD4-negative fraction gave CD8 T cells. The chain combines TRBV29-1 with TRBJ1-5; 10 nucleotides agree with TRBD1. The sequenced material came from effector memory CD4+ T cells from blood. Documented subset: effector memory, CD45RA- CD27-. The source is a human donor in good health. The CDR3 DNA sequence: TGCAGCGTTATCGACGGGACAGGGGTTAATCAGCCCCAGCATTTT. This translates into CSVIDGTGVNQPQHF.